The present entry profiles one T cell receptor beta chain with its context. Its target is not known. Sequencing used immunoSEQ multiplex PCR; TCRdb keeps in-frame clones, though not all of them. The table has more than 15,000 clones, roughly 80% seen once; the top ten hold under 35%. The unexposed donors gave CD4+ T cells in about 2011-2018, prior to COVID-19. CD4+ T cells were isolated from the cells after around 9 days of culture. The sample belongs to a study of CD4 T cells in relation to SARS-CoV-2 and coronaviruses. Overall study context: PBMCs were cultured with antigen for nine to eleven days before TCR beta sequencing. Findings and limits, study-wide: In roughly 65% of donors, memory CD4+ clonotypes crossrecognized SARS-CoV-2 and at least one common cold coronavirus spike. Crossreactivity was assessed only for spike protein, not other viral proteins.

Sequencing input: CD4+ T cells from PBMCs, cultured in vitro. The origin of this receptor is a human donor in good health.

CDR3 sequence (DNA): TGTGCCAGCAGAGGGACTAGCGGGAGGGCAAACGAGCAGTACTTC. As protein: CASRGTSGRANEQYF. This rearrangement joins TRBV2 to TRBJ2-7; 16 positions agree with TRBD2. This CDR3 has 15 residues. V dropped 6 bases and J dropped 5; count of bases not matched to a gene: 4. Germline CDR1 SNHLY, CDR2 FYNNEI.